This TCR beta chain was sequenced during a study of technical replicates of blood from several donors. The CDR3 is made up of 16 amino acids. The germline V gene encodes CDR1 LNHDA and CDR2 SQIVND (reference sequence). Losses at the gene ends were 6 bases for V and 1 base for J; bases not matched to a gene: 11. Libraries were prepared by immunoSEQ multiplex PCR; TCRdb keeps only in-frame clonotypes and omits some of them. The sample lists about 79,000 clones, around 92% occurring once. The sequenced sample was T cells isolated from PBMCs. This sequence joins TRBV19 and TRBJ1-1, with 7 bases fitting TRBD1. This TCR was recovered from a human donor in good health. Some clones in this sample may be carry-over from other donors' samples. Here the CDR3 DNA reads TGTGCCAGTAGAACCGACAGGGTGGAAGAGAACACTGAAGCTTTCTTT. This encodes CASRTDRVEENTEAFF.